Each of the 9 T cell receptor beta chains below was sequenced from the same sample in a study of T cells after yellow fever vaccination. A single record per CDR3 protein comes from TCRdb applying MiXCR to the 5' RACE reads. The sample has 300,000 or so distinct CDR3 sequences; approximately 4.2% are singletons. The sequences come from PBMCs, collected 5 days after the yellow fever booster vaccination. These TCRs come from a man between 18 and 35 years old who received the YFV17D yellow fever vaccine.

This clonotype has a count of ten or more. This chain connects TRBV20-1 to TRBJ2-1; D call uncertain. The CDR3 consists of 12 residues. From germline, CDR1 is DFQATT and CDR2 SNEGSKA (reference sequence). V was pared by 5 bases and J by 4 bases, with 9 bases between. CDR3 in amino acids: CSAPTRYNEQFF. CDR3 in DNA: TGCAGTGCTCCCACACGGTACAATGAGCAGTTCTTC.

In this sample, this clonotype turned up many times. V is TRBV5-1 and J is TRBJ2-1; D possibly corresponds to TRBD1 (5 bases). Looked up from germline, CDR1 is SGHRS and CDR2 is YFSETQ. Between the trimmed V and J ends, which lost 0 bases and 4 bases, there was a span of 11 bases. The CDR3 length is 15 residues. The CDR3 coding sequence is TGCGCCAGCAGCTTGGCTCAGGGTCAATACAATGAGCAGTTCTTC. Its protein product is CASSLAQGQYNEQFF.

V is TRBV4-1 and J is TRBJ2-5, with 9 nucleotides matching TRBD2. V shed 3 bases, J shed 5 bases, and the junction held 16 bases outside the gene matches. The CDR3 is 18 residues long. Germline CDR1 MGHRA, CDR2 YSYEKL. The CDR3 DNA follows: TGCGCCAGCAGCCAGGGCGCCTTGGGAACTAGCGGGTGGGAGACCCAGTACTTC. It yields the protein CASSQGALGTSGWETQYF.

This clonotype has at least ten counts. The rearrangement joins TRBV7-6 to TRBJ2-7; 7 nucleotides match TRBD1. The CDR3 is made up of 14 amino acids. J was trimmed by 3 bases and V by 3 bases; bases with no gene match: 5. The germline gives CDR1 SGHVS, CDR2 FNYEAQ. In DNA, the CDR3 is TGTGCCAGCAGCTTCAGACAGGGCCTCTACGAGCAGTACTTC. Translation gives CASSFRQGLYEQYF.

This clonotype was observed a few times. The rearrangement links TRBV5-1 to TRBJ2-1, with D possibly being TRBD2 (5 bases). The CDR3 is 15 residues long. The germline CDR1 and CDR2 sequences are SGHRS and YFSETQ. Between the trimmed V and J ends, which lost 4 bases and 0 bases, there was a span of 11 bases. The CDR3 loop is CASSGRGSSYNEQFF. CDR3 DNA sequence: TGCGCCAGCAGCGGACGTGGGAGCTCCTACAATGAGCAGTTCTTC.

This sequence joins TRBV10-3 and TRBJ1-1, with D hard to call. This CDR3 has 13 residues. The germline gives CDR1 ENHRY, CDR2 SYGVKD. Trimming stripped 6 bases from V and 4 bases from J, with 12 bases between. CDR3: CAIRDDNPTEAFF. The CDR3 coding sequence is TGTGCCATCAGAGATGACAACCCCACTGAAGCTTTCTTT.

This clonotype was recorded at least ten times. J is TRBJ1-1 and V is TRBV12-3 or TRBV12-4, with D perhaps matching TRBD1 (5 bases). Trimming took 3 bases from V and 4 from J, leaving 15 bases between them. The CDR3 loop spans 15 amino acids. The CDR3 spells CASSFSGGGATEAFF. The CDR3 nucleotides read TGTGCCAGCAGTTTCTCCGGGGGTGGGGCCACTGAAGCTTTCTTT.

The chain combines TRBV25-1 with TRBJ1-1, with unresolved D. CDR1 and CDR2 (germline): MGHDK, SYGVNS. CDR3 length: 15 residues. Trimming cost V 1 base and J 1 base, with 10 bases left between them. As DNA, the CDR3 is TGTGCCAGCAGTGAATCATGGGGAGCGAACACTGAAGCTTTCTTT. It is translated as CASSESWGANTEAFF.

This clonotype was recorded a few times. V gene TRBV20-1 combines with J gene TRBJ2-7, with 7 bases fitting TRBD1. The germline gives CDR1 DFQATT, CDR2 SNEGSKA (reference sequence). The CDR3 runs to 14 residues. Trimming at V came to 5 bases and at J to 0 bases, leaving 7 bases not matched to a gene. CDR3 loop: CSARGQANSYEQYF. The CDR3, as DNA: TGCAGTGCTCGAGGACAGGCGAACTCCTACGAGCAGTACTTC.